This is a list of T cell receptor beta chains from one sample in a study of cytomegalovirus exposure and HLA in healthy donors. The method was immunoSEQ multiplex PCR; TCRdb's version includes in-frame clones alone and lacks a portion of them. Of roughly 70,000 clones listed, approximately 90% are singletons. The source material was PBMCs. These receptors all come from a woman in her 30s in good health and CMV-seropositive. Each CDR3 is given with its conserved first and last residue. Fields, in order: J gene, V gene, D gene, clone size, CDR3 protein, CDR3 DNA. D genes are given only for firm matches. A row's size may be missing; if present it is once, few, many or a size class.

>TRBJ2-7|TRBV6-1|.|.
CASSESAGYEQYF
TGTGCCAGCAGTGAGAGCGCGGGATACGAGCAGTACTTC
>TRBJ2-7|TRBV28|TRBD1|.
CASLGQGYEQYF
TGTGCCAGCCTAGGACAGGGGTACGAGCAGTACTTC
>TRBJ2-3|TRBV29-1|.|.
CSVEWRTDTQYF
TGCAGCGTTGAATGGAGGACAGATACGCAGTATTTT
>TRBJ2-5|TRBV30|.|.
CAGTPGRRLQETQYF
TGTGCCGGGACCCCCGGTAGGCGGCTTCAAGAGACCCAGTACTTC
>TRBJ2-1|TRBV7-9|.|.
CASSFPYNEQFF
TGTGCCAGCAGCTTCCCTTACAATGAGCAGTTCTTC
>TRBJ2-3|TRBV4-1|.|.
CASSQGAGDTQYF
TGCGCCAGCAGCCAAGGAGCAGGAGATACGCAGTATTTT
>TRBJ2-5|TRBV11-1|.|.
CASSKRRVLAQETQYF
TGTGCCAGCAGCAAGCGGCGGGTGCTAGCTCAAGAGACCCAGTACTTC
>TRBJ2-7|TRBV28|TRBD1|.
CASSPGTGNEQYF
TGTGCCAGCAGTCCCGGGACAGGGAACGAGCAGTACTTC
>TRBJ2-7|TRBV28|.|.
CASSSPVPPSYEQYF
TGTGCCAGCAGTTCCCCCGTTCCACCCAGCTACGAGCAGTACTTC
>TRBJ1-4|TRBV15|.|few
CATSRVGQTHEKLFF
TGTGCCACCAGCAGAGTAGGACAGACTCATGAAAAACTGTTTTTT
>TRBJ2-5|TRBV10-2|TRBD1|.
CASSGGTGRTQYF
TGCGCCAGCAGCGGCGGGACAGGGCGGACCCAGTACTTC
>TRBJ2-7|TRBV6-5|TRBD2|.
CASSLGTSGTYEQYF
TGTGCCAGCAGTCTAGGGACTAGCGGAACCTACGAGCAGTACTTC
>TRBJ1-5|TRBV7-2|TRBD1|.
CASSYQTGPQPQHF
TGTGCCAGCAGCTATCAGACAGGGCCTCAGCCCCAGCATTTT
>TRBJ2-5|TRBV15|TRBD1|.
CATETTGGSGETQYF
TGTGCCACCGAAACTACAGGGGGATCTGGAGAGACCCAGTACTTC
>TRBJ2-7|TRBV11-2|TRBD1|.
CASSLDLLTGTYEQYF
TGTGCCAGCAGCTTAGACCTCCTGACAGGGACCTACGAGCAGTACTTC
>TRBJ2-1|TRBV29-1|.|.
CSVRGAALYNEQFF
TGCAGCGTTCGGGGGGCTGCCCTATACAATGAGCAGTTCTTC
>TRBJ2-7|TRBV4-2|TRBD2|once
CASSPIMVYPGLAGAAYEQYF
TGTGCCAGCAGCCCTATTATGGTGTACCCGGGACTAGCGGGAGCGGCGTACGAGCAGTACTTC
>TRBJ2-1|TRBV10-1|TRBD2|.
CASSEPWREGQGEQFF
TGCGCCAGCAGTGAGCCTTGGCGGGAGGGCCAAGGTGAGCAGTTCTTC
>TRBJ1-1|TRBV27|.|.
CASSFLGGNTEAFF
TGTGCCAGCAGTTTCTTGGGGGGGAACACTGAAGCTTTCTTT
>TRBJ1-5|TRBV19|TRBD1|.
CASSLRQDRGRRNQPQHF
TGTGCCAGTAGCCTCCGTCAGGACAGGGGAAGACGGAATCAGCCCCAGCATTTT
>TRBJ2-6|TRBV27|TRBD2|.
CASTSVAGAGANVLTF
TGTGCCAGCACTTCAGTAGCGGGGGCGGGGGCCAACGTCCTGACTTTC
>TRBJ2-7|TRBV15|.|.
CATSRGGPSSYEQYF
TGTGCCACCAGCAGAGGTGGTCCTAGCTCCTACGAGCAGTACTTC
>TRBJ2-5|TRBV11-2|.|.
CASSLGSGTRQETQYF
TGTGCCAGCAGCTTAGGATCGGGAACTAGGCAGGAGACCCAGTACTTC
>TRBJ1-5|TRBV5-1|TRBD1|once
CASRWDSNSNQPQHF
TGCGCCAGCAGATGGGACAGCAATAGCAATCAGCCCCAGCATTTT
>TRBJ2-1|TRBV13|.|.
CASSLRSGAYNEQFF
TGTGCCAGCAGCTTAAGGAGTGGCGCCTACAATGAGCAGTTCTTC
>TRBJ1-1|TRBV9|.|.
CASSVNMNTEAFF
TGTGCCAGCAGCGTTAATATGAACACTGAAGCTTTCTTT